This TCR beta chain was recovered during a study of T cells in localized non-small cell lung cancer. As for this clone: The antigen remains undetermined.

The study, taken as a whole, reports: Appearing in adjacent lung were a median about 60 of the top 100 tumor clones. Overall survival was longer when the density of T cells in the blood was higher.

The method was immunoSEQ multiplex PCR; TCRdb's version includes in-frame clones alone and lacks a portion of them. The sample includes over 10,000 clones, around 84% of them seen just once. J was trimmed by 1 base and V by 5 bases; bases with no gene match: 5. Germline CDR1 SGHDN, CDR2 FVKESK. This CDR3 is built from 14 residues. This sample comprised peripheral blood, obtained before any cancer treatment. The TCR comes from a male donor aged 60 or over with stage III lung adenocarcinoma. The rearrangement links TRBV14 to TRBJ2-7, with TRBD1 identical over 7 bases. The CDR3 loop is CASSTQTGSYEQYF. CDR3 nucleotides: TGTGCCAGCAGCACGCAGACAGGGTCCTACGAGCAGTACTTC.